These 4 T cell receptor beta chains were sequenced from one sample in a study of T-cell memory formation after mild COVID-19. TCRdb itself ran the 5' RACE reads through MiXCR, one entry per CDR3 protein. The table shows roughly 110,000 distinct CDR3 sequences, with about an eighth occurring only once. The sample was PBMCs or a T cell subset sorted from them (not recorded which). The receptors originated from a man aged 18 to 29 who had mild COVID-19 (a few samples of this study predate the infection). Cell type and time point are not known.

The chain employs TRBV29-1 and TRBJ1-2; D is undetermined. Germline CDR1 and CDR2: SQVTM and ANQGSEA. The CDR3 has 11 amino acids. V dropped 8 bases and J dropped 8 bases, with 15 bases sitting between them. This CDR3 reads CSIPHRGGYTF. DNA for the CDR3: TGCAGCATCCCCCATCGAGGAGGCTACACCTTC.

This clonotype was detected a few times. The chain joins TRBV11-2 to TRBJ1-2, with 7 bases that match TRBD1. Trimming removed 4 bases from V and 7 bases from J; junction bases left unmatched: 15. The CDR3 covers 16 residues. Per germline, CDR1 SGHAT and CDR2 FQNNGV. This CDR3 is CASSSRSGTAYLGYTF. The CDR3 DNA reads TGTGCCAGCAGCTCAAGATCCGGGACAGCTTACCTTGGCTACACCTTC.

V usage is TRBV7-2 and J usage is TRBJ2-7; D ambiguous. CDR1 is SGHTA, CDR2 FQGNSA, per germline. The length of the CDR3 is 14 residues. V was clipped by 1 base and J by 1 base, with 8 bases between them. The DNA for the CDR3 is TGTGCCAGCAGCTTAGGCAGCCTTTCCTACGAGCAGTACGTC. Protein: CASSLGSLSYEQYV.

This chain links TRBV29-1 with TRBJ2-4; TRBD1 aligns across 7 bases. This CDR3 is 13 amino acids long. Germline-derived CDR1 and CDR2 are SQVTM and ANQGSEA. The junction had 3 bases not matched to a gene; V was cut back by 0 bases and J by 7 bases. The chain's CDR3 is CSVEEVTGNIQYF. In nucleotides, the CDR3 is TGCAGCGTTGAAGAAGTGACAGGGAACATTCAGTACTTC.